These T cell receptor beta chains were read from a single sample in a study of control samples from healthy donors and cancer patients. Clones were sequenced by immunoSEQ multiplex PCR, and TCRdb holds only the in-frame ones, with some missing. The sample records about 97,000 clones, roughly 90% being singletons. The material sequenced was blood. The receptors derive from a man younger than 40 in good health. CDR3s include the opening cysteine and the closing phenylalanine or tryptophan. A D gene is named only where the DNA matches it firmly. Size tells how often a clone was seen (once, few, many) or the class of an expanded clone, and some rows leave it out.

cdr3_aa	cdr3_nt	d_call	j_call	v_call	clone_size
CASSLGGVGYTF	TGTGCCAGCAGCTTAGGGGGCGTTGGCTACACCTTC	.	TRBJ1-2	TRBV7-2	.
CASSMTGPNTEAFF	TGTGCCAGCAGCATGACAGGGCCGAACACTGAAGCTTTCTTT	TRBD1	TRBJ1-1	TRBV5-5	.
CASSLGRRPPWIVEQFF	TGTGCCAGCAGCTTAGGTCGCCGCCCTCCCTGGATAGTTGAGCAGTTCTTC	.	TRBJ2-1	TRBV11-2	.
CASSLGWPNYGYTF	TGTGCCAGCAGCTTAGGGTGGCCTAACTATGGCTACACCTTC	.	TRBJ1-2	TRBV5-4	.
CASAAGTSTDTQYF	TGTGCCAGCGCAGCCGGGACTAGCACAGATACGCAGTATTTT	.	TRBJ2-3	TRBV2	.
CSVEGLTIRAFF	TGCAGCGTTGAAGGTCTCACTATCCGGGCTTTCTTT	.	TRBJ1-1	TRBV29-1	.
CASSQDIRGAEAFF	TGTGCCAGCAGCCAAGATATTAGGGGGGCTGAAGCTTTCTTT	.	TRBJ1-1	TRBV3-1/TRBV3-2	.
CASSSTSGGETEAFF	TGTGCCAGCAGCTCAACGTCAGGGGGAGAAACTGAAGCTTTCTTT	TRBD1	TRBJ1-1	TRBV7-9	.
CASSSPTGRFSTEAFF	TGCGCCAGCAGCTCCCCGACAGGCCGGTTCTCCACTGAAGCTTTCTTT	.	TRBJ1-1	TRBV4-1	.
CASSLRQGDEKLFF	TGTGCCAGCAGCCTTCGACAGGGTGACGAAAAACTGTTTTTT	TRBD1	TRBJ1-4	TRBV3-1/TRBV3-2	.
CATRRNADTEAFF	TGTGCCACCAGGAGAAATGCGGACACTGAAGCTTTCTTT	.	TRBJ1-1	TRBV24-1	.
CASTGLRDQPQHF	TGTGCCAGTACAGGACTTCGGGACCAGCCCCAGCATTTT	.	TRBJ1-5	TRBV19	.
CASSLAAREDEKLFF	TGCGCCAGCAGCTTGGCCGCGCGGGAGGATGAAAAACTGTTTTTT	.	TRBJ1-4	TRBV5-1	.
CASTMGARGQETQYF	TGCGCCAGCACCATGGGGGCCCGGGGCCAAGAGACCCAGTACTTC	.	TRBJ2-5	TRBV5-1	.
CASSYAGEPQHF	TGTGCCAGCAGTTACGCAGGGGAGCCCCAGCATTTT	.	TRBJ1-5	TRBV6-6	.
CASSSGSLPYEQYF	TGTGCCAGCAGCAGCGGGAGTCTCCCCTACGAGCAGTACTTC	TRBD2	TRBJ2-7	TRBV7-2	.
CASSLQGRETEQYF	TGTGCCAGCAGCTTACAGGGGAGGGAAACCGAGCAGTACTTC	.	TRBJ2-7	TRBV7-9	.
CASSSTIYTEAFF	TGTGCCAGCAGTAGTACAATCTACACTGAAGCTTTCTTT	.	TRBJ1-1	TRBV27	.
CAWSEGLRQPQHF	TGTGCCTGGAGTGAAGGCCTAAGGCAGCCCCAGCATTTT	.	TRBJ1-5	TRBV30	.
CASSAPRNSAAYNEQFF	TGTGCCAGCAGCGCCCCCAGGAACAGCGCCGCTTACAATGAGCAGTTCTTC	.	TRBJ2-1	TRBV7-9	once
CASRRTGGTGELFF	TGTGCCAGCAGGAGGACAGGGGGAACCGGGGAGCTGTTTTTT	TRBD1	TRBJ2-2	TRBV6-5	.
CASSPAGGGGQPQHF	TGTGCCAGCAGCCCGGCGGGGGGAGGAGGTCAGCCCCAGCATTTT	.	TRBJ1-5	TRBV7-9	.
CASSHLDDRDVDTQYF	TGTGCCAGTAGCCACCTCGACGACAGGGACGTAGATACGCAGTATTTT	TRBD1	TRBJ2-3	TRBV19	.
CASSPVILSGRAQNIQYF	TGTGCCAGCTCACCAGTTATTCTCAGCGGGAGGGCCCAAAACATTCAGTACTTC	TRBD2	TRBJ2-4	TRBV18	.
CASSYSVGTVVQYF	TGTGCCAGCAGTTACTCGGTGGGGACAGTAGTTCAGTACTTC	TRBD1	TRBJ2-4	TRBV6-5	once
CAISLGPRTEAFF	TGTGCCATCAGCCTCGGGCCTCGGACTGAAGCTTTCTTT	.	TRBJ1-1	TRBV10-3	.
CASSAAPRRMRDTIYF	TGTGCCAGCAGTGCCGCCCCACGACGGATGAGGGACACCATATATTTT	.	TRBJ1-3	TRBV6-1	.
CASRDQETQYF	TGTGCCAGCAGGGACCAAGAGACCCAGTACTTC	.	TRBJ2-5	TRBV6-5	.
CASSDRGSASYGYTF	TGTGCCAGTAGCGACAGGGGGTCAGCGTCTTATGGCTACACCTTC	TRBD1	TRBJ1-2	TRBV19	.
CAISETERNTIYF	TGTGCCATCAGTGAGACGGAGCGAAACACCATATATTTT	.	TRBJ1-3	TRBV10-3	.
CASSVWGGLFPNEQFF	TGTGCCAGCAGCGTCTGGGGAGGGCTCTTTCCCAATGAGCAGTTCTTC	TRBD2	TRBJ2-1	TRBV13	.
CASSFSLSSYNSPLHF	TGTGCCAGCAGTTTTAGCTTGAGCTCCTATAATTCACCCCTCCACTTT	.	TRBJ1-6	TRBV27	.
CASTHGSTDTQYF	TGTGCCAGCACCCATGGGAGCACAGATACGCAGTATTTT	.	TRBJ2-3	TRBV12-3/TRBV12-4	.
CASSDSVTLLAGGKRRRDKETQYF	TGTGCCAGCAGTGACTCGGTTACTCTACTAGCGGGAGGGAAAAGGAGGAGGGACAAAGAGACCCAGTACTTC	TRBD2	TRBJ2-5	TRBV6-4	.
CASSPGLADYNEQFF	TGTGCCAGCAGCCCGGGACTAGCGGACTACAATGAGCAGTTCTTC	TRBD2	TRBJ2-1	TRBV11-2	.
CASSAPPRDEQYF	TGCGCCAGCAGTGCACCCCCGCGGGACGAGCAGTACTTC	.	TRBJ2-7	TRBV10-1	.
CASSFRSSPLHF	TGTGCCAGCAGCTTTAGGAGTTCACCCCTCCACTTT	.	TRBJ1-6	TRBV11-1	.
CASSYGTGDYNSPLHF	TGTGCCAGCAGCTATGGGACAGGGGACTATAATTCACCCCTCCACTTT	TRBD1	TRBJ1-6	TRBV5-6	.
CASSPTDWNTEAFF	TGCGCCAGCAGCCCGACGGACTGGAACACTGAAGCTTTCTTT	.	TRBJ1-1	TRBV5-1	.
CASSLGLVYEQYF	TGTGCCAGCTCACTTGGACTAGTTTACGAGCAGTACTTC	TRBD2	TRBJ2-7	TRBV18	.
CASSPGQGKIVFF	TGTGCCAGCTCTCCGGGACAGGGGAAGATCGTGTTTTTT	TRBD1	TRBJ1-4	TRBV18	.
CASSSGTSWQGDTQYF	TGTGCCAGCAGCTCCGGGACTAGTTGGCAGGGGGATACGCAGTATTTT	TRBD2	TRBJ2-3	TRBV9	.
CASKELTGRPTGELFF	TGTGCCAGCAAAGAACTTACAGGGCGACCTACCGGGGAGCTGTTTTTT	.	TRBJ2-2	TRBV25-1	.
CASSRIVGMYNEQFF	TGTGCCAGCAGCCGGATAGTTGGAATGTACAATGAGCAGTTCTTC	.	TRBJ2-1	TRBV3-1/TRBV3-2	.
CASSFQPGDEQYF	TGTGCCAGCAGCTTCCAACCTGGCGACGAGCAGTACTTC	.	TRBJ2-7	TRBV7-9	.
CATSDLGGGGYNEQFF	TGTGCCACCAGTGACCTAGGTGGGGGGGGTTACAATGAGCAGTTCTTC	TRBD2	TRBJ2-1	TRBV24-1	.
CASSSQGRTEAFF	TGTGCCAGCAGCTCCCAGGGCCGCACTGAAGCTTTCTTT	.	TRBJ1-1	TRBV13	once
CASSTQARSTGELFF	TGTGCCAGCAGCACCCAGGCCAGGAGCACCGGGGAGCTGTTTTTT	.	TRBJ2-2	TRBV11-2	.
CASRGDWPYEQYF	TGTGCCAGCAGGGGGGACTGGCCCTACGAGCAGTACTTC	.	TRBJ2-7	TRBV6-5	.
CASSFSDSGYTF	TGTGCCAGCAGTTTCAGTGATAGTGGCTACACCTTC	.	TRBJ1-2	TRBV12-3/TRBV12-4	once
CASSQDSDSQETQYF	TGCGCCAGCAGCCAAGATTCGGACAGCCAAGAGACCCAGTACTTC	.	TRBJ2-5	TRBV4-3	.
CASSQGNFGTGELFF	TGCGCCAGCAGCCAAGGAAACTTTGGCACCGGGGAGCTGTTTTTT	.	TRBJ2-2	TRBV4-1	.
CASSLQGSYNSPLHF	TGTGCCAGCAGTTTACAGGGTTCCTATAATTCACCCCTCCACTTT	.	TRBJ1-6	TRBV27	.
CASGLESTDTQYF	TGTGCCAGCGGACTAGAAAGCACAGATACGCAGTATTTT	TRBD2	TRBJ2-3	TRBV3-1/TRBV3-2	.
CASSSGGGRGFYEQYF	TGTGCCAGCAGCTCAGGGGGGGGACGGGGGTTTTACGAGCAGTACTTC	.	TRBJ2-7	TRBV7-9	.